The 21 T cell receptor beta chains below all came from one sample that was sequenced in a study of T cell responses to AZD1222 COVID-19 vaccine. Repertoires were generated with immunoSEQ multiplex PCR, while TCRdb's copy carries only in-frame clones and drops some. The sample lists 120,000 to 150,000 clones, 91% seen once, with around 2.8% in the top ten. The input for sequencing was peripheral blood, taken on day 0 of AZD1222 vaccination. The receptors here all came from an adult in good health.

The gene calls are TRBV6-5 and TRBJ1-1; 8 bases align to TRBD1. Trimming cost V 6 bases and J 5 bases; bases outside gene matches: 5. Germline CDR1 is MNHEY and CDR2 is SVGAGI. The CDR3 covers 13 residues. In nucleotides, the CDR3 is TGTGCCAGCAGGACAGGGGCAGGAACTGAAGCTTTCTTT. Translating gives CASRTGAGTEAFF.

Points on this clone: One end of the junction does not line up with germline, which may come from a read error. The rearrangement uses TRBV7-8 and TRBJ2-1; D not certain. This CDR3 is built from 11 residues. Germline CDR1 reads SGHVS; CDR2 reads FQNEAQ. CDR3 sequence: CASSLLGPGIF. DNA of the CDR3: TGTGCCAGCAGCTTATTAGGACCGGGTATCTTC.

The genes are TRBV5-1 and TRBJ2-5; no clear D gene. The CDR3 loop spans 14 amino acids. V was clipped by 0 bases and J by 5 bases, with 11 bases between them. Germline V gives CDR1 SGHRS, CDR2 YFSETQ. The CDR3 here is CASSLGPNGETQYF. As DNA, the CDR3 is TGCGCCAGCAGCTTGGGACCTAATGGGGAGACCCAGTACTTC.

With regard to this clone: Other DNA sequences in this sample translate to the same CDR3. V gene TRBV19 combines with J gene TRBJ2-3; no reliable D call. Germline CDR1 and CDR2: LNHDA and SQIVND (reference sequence). This CDR3 spans 13 amino acids. The ends were cut back, 3 bases at V and 3 bases at J, with 7 bases in the middle. This CDR3 reads CASSILGTDTQYF. CDR3 DNA: TGTGCCAGTAGTATCCTGGGGACAGATACGCAGTATTTT.

This clone was observed once. The chain uses TRBV14 and TRBJ2-2; no firm D call. The CDR3 has 13 amino acids. The germline V and J ends were trimmed by 2 bases and 6 bases, with 7 bases remaining between them. The germline CDR1 and CDR2 sequences are SGHDN and FVKESK. The DNA of the CDR3 is TGTGCCAGCAGCCAAAGGGCAGCCGGGGAGCTGTTTTTT. Translating gives CASSQRAAGELFF. The full variable domain, in which reference TRBV14 and TRBJ2-2 provide the parts outside the CDR3, is EAGVTQFPSHSVIEKGQTVTLRCDPISGHDNLYWYRRVMGKEIKFLLHFVKESKQDESGMPNNRFLAERTGGTYSTLKVQPAELEDSGVYFCASSQRAAGELFFGEGSRLTVL.

The CDR3 loop is CASSQPGQGLRTQYF. The CDR3, as DNA: TGCGCCAGCAGCCAACCGGGACAGGGATTGAGGACCCAGTACTTC. This sequence joins TRBV4-1 and TRBJ2-5, with 9 positions matching TRBD1. Losses at the gene ends were 2 bases for V and 7 bases for J; bases not matched to a gene: 8. The germline CDR1 and CDR2 sequences are MGHRA and YSYEKL. The CDR3 is 15 residues long.

The CDR3 protein is CASSLAAAYEQYF. CDR3 nucleotide sequence: TGCGCCAGCAGCTTGGCTGCGGCCTACGAGCAGTACTTC. The rearrangement links TRBV5-1 to TRBJ2-7; no clear D gene. Trimming took off 0 bases at V and 2 bases at J, with 6 bases between the two ends. Germline V gene lookup returns CDR1 SGHRS and CDR2 YFSETQ. The CDR3 is 13 amino acids.

This chain joins TRBV6-5 and TRBJ1-4, with TRBD1 identical over 7 bases. The CDR3 loop spans 14 amino acids. Germline V CDR1 and CDR2: MNHEY, SVGAGI. Trimming took 8 bases from V and 7 from J; bases not matched to a gene: 10. CDR3 in DNA: TGTGCCAGCTATGATGACAGGGACAGTGAAAAACTGTTTTTT. Encoded protein: CASYDDRDSEKLFF.

J is TRBJ1-3 and V is TRBV4-2; D is uncertain. Trimming cost V 0 bases and J 1 base, with 13 bases left between them. The CDR3 is 17 residues long. The germline gives CDR1 LGHNA, CDR2 YNFKEQ. CDR3 sequence: CASSQDLLTISGNTIYF. The CDR3 DNA reads TGTGCCAGCAGCCAAGATCTCTTGACTATATCTGGAAACACCATATATTTT.

In this sample, this clone turned up once. CDR3 coding DNA: TGTGCCAGTAGGCCGGCGGGTTCCGGAAACACCATATATTTT. This encodes CASRPAGSGNTIYF. This chain joins TRBV19 and TRBJ1-3; the D is unclear. V lost 6 bases and J 4 bases, leaving 13 bases between the germline ends. This CDR3 comprises 14 residues. Germline assignment: CDR1 LNHDA and CDR2 SQIVND (reference sequence).

DNA of the CDR3: TGTGCCAGCAGCTTAGAAACGGCAGATACGCAGTATTTT. Translation gives CASSLETADTQYF. This chain joins TRBV7-2 and TRBJ2-3; D gene unclear. The length of the CDR3 is 13 residues. V was trimmed by 1 base and J by 4 bases, leaving 6 bases between them. CDR1 and CDR2 (germline): SGHTA, FQGNSA.

This clone was observed a few times. The chain combines TRBV6-5 with TRBJ1-3; the D is unclear. V was trimmed by 6 bases and J by 0 bases, leaving 12 bases between them. Germline values: CDR1 MNHEY, CDR2 SVGAGI. The CDR3 extends over 15 amino acids. CDR3 amino acids: CASRDRTDSGNTIYF. For the CDR3, the DNA is TGTGCCAGCAGGGACCGGACGGACTCTGGAAACACCATATATTTT.

V and J are TRBV3-1 (or the pseudogene TRBV3-2) and TRBJ1-5, with D maybe TRBD1 (5 bases). The CDR3 loop spans 15 amino acids. The germline V gene encodes CDR1 LGHDT and CDR2 YNNKEL (reference sequence). The V and J ends lost 0 bases and 1 base respectively, with 7 bases between them. The CDR3, as DNA: TGTGCCAGCAGCCAAGATTGGGACAGCAATCAGCCCCAGCATTTT. This codes for CASSQDWDSNQPQHF.

The J gene is TRBJ2-6, the V gene TRBV7-3; TRBD1 matches at 8 bases. Germline V CDR1 and CDR2: SGHTA, FQGTGA. The CDR3 loop spans 22 amino acids. V lost 3 bases to trimming and J lost 2 bases; unmatched junction nucleotides: 21. Here the CDR3 DNA reads TGTGCCAGCAGCTTCAGACCTGTCGGGGACAGGTCTCCCCTGCCTGGGGCCAACGTCCTGACTTTC. As protein: CASSFRPVGDRSPLPGANVLTF.

This chain uses TRBV6-5 with TRBJ1-1, with a tentative D call TRBD1 (5 bases). From germline, CDR1 is MNHEY and CDR2 SVGAGI. V lost 0 bases and J lost 8, with 10 bases in between. This CDR3 has 13 residues. The CDR3 spells CASSYSGRREAFF. CDR3 nucleotide sequence: TGTGCCAGCAGTTACTCGGGACGGAGGGAAGCTTTCTTT.

This chain uses TRBV5-4 with TRBJ2-5; D unresolved. CDR3 length equals 13 residues. The germline gives CDR1 SGHNT, CDR2 YYREEE (reference sequence). V was trimmed by 0 bases and J by 4 bases, leaving 7 bases between them. In DNA, the CDR3 is TGTGCCAGCAGCTTGGCCCCAGGAGAGACCCAGTACTTC. Translation: CASSLAPGETQYF. Full variable domain (missing parts from reference TRBV5-4 and TRBJ2-5): ETGVTQSPTHLIKTRGQQVTLRCSSQSGHNTVSWYQQALGQGPQFIFQYYREEENGRGNFPPRFSGLQFPNYSSELNVNALELDDSALYLCASSLAPGETQYFGPGTRLLVL.

The chain has TRBV27 and TRBJ2-7, with unresolved D. Trimming removed 5 bases from V and 2 bases from J, with 16 bases in between. The CDR3 length is 15 residues. Germline V lookup: CDR1 MNHEY, CDR2 SMNVEV (reference sequence). CDR3 sequence: CASSRLSGSPYEQYF. DNA of the CDR3: TGTGCCAGCAGTCGCCTGAGTGGTAGTCCCTACGAGCAGTACTTC.

This clone came up a few times. This sequence joins TRBV7-2 and TRBJ2-4; possibly TRBD1 or TRBD2 for D (5 bases each). The CDR3 is 13 residues long. Germline CDR1 SGHTA, CDR2 FQGNSA. V lost 3 bases and J lost 8, with 11 bases in between. The CDR3 DNA sequence: TGTGCCAGCAGCTTTGGGGGACCGGACATTCAGTACTTC. It encodes CASSFGGPDIQYF.

The chain carries TRBV12-3 or TRBV12-4 and TRBJ1-1; the D gene is possibly TRBD1 (5 bases). V was cut by 5 bases and J by 8 bases, with 9 bases left in between. This CDR3 contains 11 residues. In DNA form, the CDR3 reads TGTGCCAGCAGTCCCAGACAGGAAGCTTTCTTT. Protein product: CASSPRQEAFF.

The chain is built from TRBV4-3 and TRBJ1-4; 10 bases agree with TRBD1. V dropped 5 bases and J dropped 6; count of bases not matched to a gene: 12. The CDR3 loop spans 17 amino acids. From germline, CDR1 is LGHNA and CDR2 YSLEER. The CDR3, as DNA: TGCGCCAGCAGCAACTACTACCGGGACAGGGGAGATGAAAAACTGTTTTTT. This gives the protein CASSNYYRDRGDEKLFF.

The rearrangement joins TRBV11-3 to TRBJ2-2, with TRBD2 as a possible D gene (5 bases). Germline V CDR1 and CDR2: SGHNT, YENEEA. CDR3 length: 14 amino acids. The germline V and J ends were trimmed by 0 bases and 6 bases, with 8 bases remaining between them. CDR3 nucleotide sequence: TGTGCCAGCAGCTTAGATACCGGGGCCGGGGAGCTGTTTTTT. The encoded protein is CASSLDTGAGELFF.